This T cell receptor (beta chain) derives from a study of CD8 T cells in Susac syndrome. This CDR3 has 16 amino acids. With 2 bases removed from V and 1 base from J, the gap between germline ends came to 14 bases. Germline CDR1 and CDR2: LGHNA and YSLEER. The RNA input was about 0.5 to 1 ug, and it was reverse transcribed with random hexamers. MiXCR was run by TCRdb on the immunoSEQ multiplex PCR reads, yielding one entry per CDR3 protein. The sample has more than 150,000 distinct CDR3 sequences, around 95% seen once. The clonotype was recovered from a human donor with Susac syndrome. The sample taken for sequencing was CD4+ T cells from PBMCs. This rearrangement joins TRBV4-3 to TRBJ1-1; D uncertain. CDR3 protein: CASSQRVVKGNTEAFF. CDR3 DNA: TGCGCCAGCAGCCAACGGGTCGTCAAGGGGAACACTGAAGCTTTCTTT.